This record covers a single TCR beta chain. This sample is drawn from a study of CD8+CD57+ T cells in acquired aplastic anemia. The CDR3 is made up of 15 amino acids. Trimming removed 0 bases at V and 7 bases at J, with 16 bases between. CDR1 and CDR2 from the germline V gene are SGHDT and YYEEEE. The template used for profiling TCR beta VDJ and CDR3 was genomic DNA. TCRdb recomputed calls from the reads with MiXCR, one row per CDR3 protein. The data contain 260,000 or so distinct CDR3 sequences, about 80% of them singletons. For sequencing, patients were chosen who had shown expansion of CD8+CD57+ cells by flow cytometry.

The chain joins TRBV5-6 to TRBJ1-2; no clear D gene. This receptor was obtained from a human donor with aplastic anemia. The source material was sorted CD4+, CD8+, or CD8+CD57+ T cells (not recorded which) from PBMCs. CDR3 coding DNA: TGTGCCAGCAGCTTGGAGAGGCGACCCATCGGTGGCTACACCTTC. It is translated as CASSLERRPIGGYTF.